These 21 T cell receptor beta chains were all obtained from the same sample, sequenced in a study of Ad26.COV2.S vaccination and SARS-CoV-2 variants. As to treatment: about 20 received Ad26.COV2.S at low or high dose, single or two shots; 5 received placebo; per-sample allocation not given. Specimens were obtained on day 63 following the first vaccine or placebo injection. Sequencing was performed with immunoSEQ multiplex PCR; in TCRdb, only in-frame clones are kept and a portion is missing. The repertoire holds about 400,000 clones, with 88% as singletons. The specimen comprised peripheral blood, sampled in a trial of Ad26.COV2.S vaccine versus placebo. The receptor source for this set is a person aged 18 to 59 who received the Ad26.COV2.S COVID-19 vaccine or a placebo.

This clone turned up a few times. The chain recombines TRBV3-1 (or the pseudogene TRBV3-2) with TRBJ2-2; D perhaps matches TRBD2 (6 bases). This CDR3 region has 14 residues. Germline CDR1 is LGHDT and CDR2 is YNNKEL (reference sequence). V lost 4 bases and J lost 3, with 9 bases in between. CDR3 amino acids: CASSRGGDTGELFF. In DNA form, the CDR3 reads TGTGCCAGCAGCCGGGGAGGCGACACCGGGGAGCTGTTTTTT.

This clone was recorded once. V and J are TRBV5-6 and TRBJ2-7; 9 nucleotides match TRBD1. V shed 4 bases, J shed 2 bases, and the junction held 7 bases outside the gene matches. CDR3 length: 15 residues. Germline CDR1 SGHDT, CDR2 YYEEEE. DNA of the CDR3: TGTGCCAGCAGCCCGGGACAGGGTATAGCCTACGAGCAGTACTTC. Protein: CASSPGQGIAYEQYF.

This CDR3 reads CASSEYTSYNEQFF. CDR3 coding DNA: TGTGCCAGCAGTGAATATACCTCCTACAATGAGCAGTTCTTC. The rearrangement links TRBV25-1 to TRBJ2-1; the D is unclear. Between the trimmed V and J ends, which lost 0 bases and 0 bases, there was a span of 3 bases. CDR1 MGHDK and CDR2 SYGVNS come from the germline V gene. The CDR3 is 14 residues long.

A few counts support this clone. The chain joins TRBV7-3 to TRBJ1-2, with 7 bases identical to TRBD1. V was clipped by 1 base and J by 4 bases; unmatched bases: 3. This CDR3 has 14 residues. Germline CDR1 reads SGHTA; CDR2 reads FQGTGA. In DNA form, the CDR3 reads TGTGCCAGCAGCTTAAGGGACAGCCCCTATGGCTACACCTTC. Translation: CASSLRDSPYGYTF.

The rearrangement uses TRBV19 and TRBJ2-7; 7 positions agree with TRBD2. V shed 0 bases and J 6 bases; nucleotides not matched to a gene: 11. The CDR3 runs 16 residues. CDR1 and CDR2 from the germline V gene are LNHDA and SQIVND (reference sequence). The CDR3 DNA is TGTGCCAGTAGTATAGAGCTGGCCGCCGGGGGGAGCGAGCAGTACTTC. Residues: CASSIELAAGGSEQYF.

The chain employs TRBV7-9 and TRBJ2-1, with TRBD1 matching over 8 bases. Unmatched junction bases numbered 13, after V lost 7 bases and J lost 8 bases. Germline assignment: CDR1 SEHNR and CDR2 FQNEAQ (reference sequence). This CDR3 has 15 residues. CDR3 nucleotide sequence: TGTGCCAGCATCATCCGGAGCAGGGGGCTCGATGAGCAGTTCTTC. Protein product: CASIIRSRGLDEQFF.

The V and J genes are TRBV6-5 and TRBJ2-7; D gene unclear. The germline CDR1 and CDR2 sequences are MNHEY and SVGAGI. With 10 bases removed from V and 5 bases from J, the gap between germline ends came to 18 bases. The CDR3 is 13 residues long. This chain's CDR3 is CATMARPHHEQYF. CDR3 sequence (DNA): TGTGCCACTATGGCCCGACCCCACCACGAGCAGTACTTC.

The V call is TRBV28, the J call TRBJ1-1; D uncertain. Germline assignment: CDR1 MDHEN and CDR2 SYDVKM. Trimming pared 5 bases from V and 1 base from J, leaving 11 bases between. This CDR3 region has 14 residues. The DNA of the CDR3 is TGTGCCAGCAGTGAAGAAGGCGGGAACACTGAAGCTTTCTTT. It is translated as CASSEEGGNTEAFF.

The CDR3 loop reads CSVAAQADTQYF. The CDR3 nucleotides read TGCAGCGTAGCGGCACAGGCAGATACGCAGTATTTT. This sequence joins TRBV29-1 and TRBJ2-3; possibly TRBD1 or TRBD2 for D (5 bases each). The germline V and J ends were trimmed by 6 bases and 4 bases, with 11 bases remaining between them. The germline CDR1 and CDR2 sequences are SQVTM and ANQGSEA. The CDR3 is 12 amino acids.

This chain joins TRBV18 and TRBJ1-3; D unresolved. This CDR3 is 14 amino acids long. With 6 bases removed from V and 4 bases from J, the gap between germline ends came to 13 bases. Germline values: CDR1 KGHSH, CDR2 LQKENI. The CDR3 DNA sequence: TGTGCCAGCTCCCAGGACGGGATAGGAAACACCATATATTTT. Translated, it gives CASSQDGIGNTIYF.

The chain uses TRBV5-1 and TRBJ2-5; 7 bases match TRBD2. Germline CDR1 and CDR2: SGHRS and YFSETQ. This CDR3 has 16 residues. Trimming took 6 bases from V and 2 from J; bases not matched to a gene: 13. Here the CDR3 DNA reads TGCGCCAGCACTAGCACGGCTAGCGGTGATCAAGAGACCCAGTACTTC. Encoded protein: CASTSTASGDQETQYF.

The chain has TRBV29-1 and TRBJ1-1, with D uncertain. There are 12 residues in the CDR3. V lost 4 bases, J lost 2 bases, and 8 bases lay in between. Germline-derived CDR1 and CDR2 are SQVTM and ANQGSEA. The CDR3 is CSVVKANTEAFF. CDR3 nucleotides: TGCAGCGTTGTGAAGGCCAACACTGAAGCTTTCTTT.

This sequence joins TRBV5-1 and TRBJ2-7, with 9 bases aligning to TRBD1. Trimming removed 0 bases from V and 2 bases from J; junction bases left unmatched: 3. CDR3 size: 15 residues. Germline V gives CDR1 SGHRS, CDR2 YFSETQ. The CDR3 protein is CASSLGQGDPYEQYF. CDR3 DNA: TGCGCCAGCAGCTTGGGACAGGGGGATCCCTACGAGCAGTACTTC.

The chain couples TRBV3-1 (or the pseudogene TRBV3-2) to TRBJ2-7; D uncertain. CDR3 length equals 14 residues. The V gene's germline CDR1 is LGHDT and CDR2 YNNKEL (reference sequence). V lost 5 bases and J lost 5, with 16 bases in between. The DNA of the CDR3 is TGTGCCAGCAGCTCCATAGGAGAACGAGACGAGCAGTACTTC. This encodes CASSSIGERDEQYF.

V usage is TRBV4-3 and J usage is TRBJ1-2, with D unresolved. The CDR3 totals 12 residues. The germline CDR1 and CDR2 sequences are LGHNA and YSLEER. Between the trimmed V and J ends, which lost 1 base and 5 bases, there was a span of 5 bases. The CDR3 coding sequence is TGCGCCAGCAGCCAAGGAAATTATGGCTACACCTTC. Amino acids: CASSQGNYGYTF.

This clone was seen just once. The CDR3 reads CASSYDRPYEQYF. CDR3 DNA: TGTGCCAGCAGCTATGACAGACCCTACGAGCAGTACTTC. The chain links TRBV7-2 to TRBJ2-7, with D possibly matching TRBD1 (5 bases). Germline V gene sequence: CDR1 SGHTA, CDR2 FQGNSA. Trimming left V 4 bases short and J 2 bases short, with 9 bases between. The CDR3 consists of 13 residues.

The genes are TRBV6-2 or TRBV6-3 and TRBJ1-4; D ambiguous. Trimming removed 3 bases from V and 8 bases from J, with 16 bases in between. In germline, CDR1 is MNHEY, CDR2 SVGEGT. This CDR3 spans 15 amino acids. The CDR3 DNA sequence: TGTGCCAGCAGTTATGAACCAGCAGTGAACGAAAAACTGTTTTTT. The encoded protein is CASSYEPAVNEKLFF.

The rearrangement uses TRBV19 and TRBJ2-2; D is perhaps TRBD1 (6 bases). V lost 5 bases and J 5 bases, leaving 18 bases between the germline ends. This CDR3 is built from 16 residues. Germline lookup yields CDR1 LNHDA and CDR2 SQIVND (reference sequence). CDR3 in DNA: TGTGCCAGTAGTTTGAGAACAGGGTTGGGGACCGGGGAGCTGTTTTTT. The encoded protein is CASSLRTGLGTGELFF.

This chain connects TRBV21-1 to TRBJ2-1. TRBV21-1 is annotated as a pseudogene. This CDR3 is 16 amino acids long. The CDR3 loop reads CASVSAPGVSHNEQFF. The CDR3 DNA is TGTGCCAGCGTCTCCGCACCGGGCGTGTCCCACAATGAGCAGTTCTTC.

The chain couples TRBV5-4 to TRBJ2-7; no definite D call. Germline V gene sequence: CDR1 SGHNT, CDR2 YYREEE (reference sequence). The CDR3 covers 13 residues. Trimming removed 1 base at V and 2 bases at J, with 7 bases between. The CDR3 bases are TGTGCCAGCAGCTTGTCCCCCACCTACGAGCAGTACTTC. It translates to CASSLSPTYEQYF.

The chain couples TRBV5-6 to TRBJ2-7; D is ambiguous. Germline assignment: CDR1 SGHDT and CDR2 YYEEEE. Trimming shortened V by 6 bases and J by 2 bases, and 12 bases separated the two germline ends. CDR3 size: 13 residues. The CDR3 region has the DNA TGTGCCAGCAACCATCGGGCTACCTACGAGCAGTACTTC. Translating it yields CASNHRATYEQYF.